The 5 T cell receptor beta chains given below trace back to one sample, sequenced in a study of cytomegalovirus exposure and HLA in healthy donors. Repertoires were generated with immunoSEQ multiplex PCR, while TCRdb's copy carries only in-frame clones and drops some. Among under 250,000 clones listed, roughly 83% were seen once. Sequencing was performed on PBMCs. Receptor source: a woman aged 18-29 years in good health and CMV-seronegative.

The gene calls are TRBV6-5 and TRBJ2-5; a possible D gene is TRBD2 (7 bases). The CDR3 has 14 amino acids. CDR1 and CDR2 (germline): MNHEY, SVGAGI. V was cut by 4 bases and J by 2 bases, with 11 bases left in between. In nucleotides, the CDR3 is TGTGCCAGCAGTTCCGGGGGGCGGCAAGAGACCCAGTACTTC. As protein: CASSSGGRQETQYF.

Note on this clone: Different DNA sequences within this sample yield the same CDR3. The rearrangement links TRBV5-4 to TRBJ1-1; no definite D call. With 0 bases removed from V and 5 bases from J, the gap between germline ends came to 5 bases. The CDR3 runs 12 residues. Germline-derived CDR1 and CDR2 are SGHNT and YYREEE (reference sequence). The CDR3 region is CASSLGSTEAFF. The CDR3 bases are TGTGCCAGCAGCTTGGGGTCGACTGAAGCTTTCTTT.

CDR3 sequence: CASSPPDTTSYNEQFF. In DNA, the CDR3 is TGCGCCAGCAGCCCCCCGGATACTACCTCCTACAATGAGCAGTTCTTC. The rearrangement uses TRBV5-1 and TRBJ2-1; D is undetermined. The CDR3 runs to 16 residues. Germline V gene sequence: CDR1 SGHRS, CDR2 YFSETQ. V dropped 4 bases and J dropped 0 bases, with 14 bases sitting between them.

The CDR3 sequence is CASSATSGTSSYEQYF. The DNA for the CDR3 is TGTGCCAGCAGCGCGACTAGCGGGACCTCCTCCTACGAGCAGTACTTC. This chain uses TRBV9 with TRBJ2-7; 11 bases align to TRBD2. The CDR3 is 16 residues long. In germline, CDR1 is SGDLS, CDR2 YYNGEE. The trim removed 3 bases at V and 0 bases at J, leaving 5 bases unmatched.

V gene TRBV19 combines with J gene TRBJ1-3; the match to TRBD1 covers 7 bases. Germline assignment: CDR1 LNHDA and CDR2 SQIVND (reference sequence). With 10 bases clipped from V and 4 bases from J, the junction kept 4 bases outside the gene matches. The CDR3 totals 12 residues. The CDR3 DNA reads as TGTGCCACGGGACAGTCAGGAAACACCATATATTTT. Its translation is CATGQSGNTIYF.